The 22 T cell receptor beta chains presented below share a single source sample, sequenced in a study of cytomegalovirus exposure and HLA in healthy donors. Use of 60 Vbeta and 13 Jbeta primers characterized the PCR. Using immunoSEQ multiplex PCR, the repertoire was profiled, and TCRdb retains in-frame clones only, with some absent. The table shows nearly 100,000 clones, with roughly 9.4% occurring only once. The sample taken for sequencing was PBMCs. These receptors were collected from a man in his forties or fifties in good health and CMV-seropositive.

The chain employs TRBV29-1 and TRBJ2-1; TRBD2 matches 8 bases. From germline, CDR1 is SQVTM and CDR2 ANQGSEA. The CDR3 is 14 amino acids. With 4 bases clipped from V and 4 bases from J, the junction kept 6 bases outside the gene matches. For the CDR3, the DNA is TGCAGCGTTGGAGATAGCGGGATGTACAATGAGCAGTTCTTC. Residues: CSVGDSGMYNEQFF.

The chain is built from TRBV7-2 and TRBJ2-7; the D gene is possibly TRBD2 (6 bases). Germline V gives CDR1 SGHTA, CDR2 FQGNSA. V was trimmed by 1 base and J by 0 bases, leaving 7 bases between them. This CDR3 contains 14 residues. CDR3 bases: TGTGCCAGCAGCTTAGGCGGGGCCTCCTACGAGCAGTACTTC. This encodes CASSLGGASYEQYF. Full variable domain (rest looked up from reference TRBV7-2 and TRBJ2-7): GAGVSQSPSNKVTEKGKDVELRCDPISGHTALYWYRQSLGQGLEFLIYFQGNSAPDKSGLPSDRFSAERTGGSVSTLTIQRTQQEDSAVYLCASSLGGASYEQYFGPGTRLTVT.

In this sample, this clone turned up a few times. V usage is TRBV4-2 and J usage is TRBJ1-5, with 7 bases fitting TRBD1. CDR3 length equals 17 residues. In germline, CDR1 is LGHNA, CDR2 YNFKEQ. With V trimmed by 1 base and J by 4 bases, 10 bases remained unmatched. CDR3 sequence reads: CASSQVIRGKRNQPQHF. DNA for the CDR3: TGTGCCAGCAGCCAAGTAATCAGGGGGAAGAGGAATCAGCCCCAGCATTTT.

This clone was recorded at least ten times. The V and J genes are TRBV4-2 and TRBJ2-7; TRBD2 agrees at 10 bases. The CDR3 is 18 amino acids. The V segment lost 1 base and the J segment 2 bases; nucleotides outside the gene matches: 11. Germline lookup yields CDR1 LGHNA and CDR2 YNFKEQ. The CDR3 protein is CASSQAQTSGLGTYEQYF. The DNA for the CDR3 is TGTGCCAGCAGCCAAGCACAGACTAGCGGGTTAGGGACCTACGAGCAGTACTTC.

This clone was detected ten times or more. This rearrangement joins TRBV30 to TRBJ2-1, with 7 positions matching TRBD2. This CDR3 is 14 amino acids long. Germline loops: CDR1 GTSNPN, CDR2 SVGIG (reference sequence). The V and J ends lost 2 bases and 9 bases, in that order; junction bases with no gene match: 10. The CDR3 DNA sequence: TGTGCCTGGAGTCGAGGGGACTGGGGGGGTGAGCAGTTCTTC. Translating it yields CAWSRGDWGGEQFF.

The genes are TRBV27 and TRBJ2-1; D is possibly TRBD1 (6 bases). The germline V and J ends were trimmed by 5 bases and 2 bases, with 13 bases remaining between them. The CDR3 loop spans 15 amino acids. CDR1 is MNHEY and CDR2 is SMNVEV in the germline V gene (reference sequence). This chain's CDR3 is CASSLPGTTYNEQFF. The CDR3 DNA follows: TGTGCCAGCAGTCTTCCCGGGACAACCTACAATGAGCAGTTCTTC.

This clone was picked up a small number of times. The chain carries TRBV5-1 and TRBJ2-2; the match to TRBD1 covers 9 bases. The CDR3 has 16 amino acids. The ends lost 7 bases at V and 0 bases at J; junction bases unmatched: 7. The germline V gene encodes CDR1 SGHRS and CDR2 YFSETQ. The CDR3 here is CASSQGAGSNTGELFF. CDR3 nucleotide sequence: TGCGCCAGCTCACAGGGGGCGGGTTCGAACACCGGGGAGCTGTTTTTT.

This clone was detected only a few times. This rearrangement joins TRBV7-9 to TRBJ2-2; D unclear. V shed 11 bases and J shed 4 bases, with 8 bases lying between them. The germline CDR1 and CDR2 sequences are SEHNR and FQNEAQ (reference sequence). The CDR3 length is 11 residues. The DNA of the CDR3 is TGTGCCGTTAGCACCACCGGGGAGCTGTTTTTT. It encodes CAVSTTGELFF.

This clone was counted only a few times. The rearrangement joins TRBV4-2 to TRBJ2-5; 9 nucleotides align to TRBD1. J gave up 5 bases and V 3 bases, and 10 bases lay outside the gene matches. The CDR3 loop spans 16 amino acids. Germline CDR1 reads LGHNA; CDR2 reads YNFKEQ. CDR3: CASSQGGDRVWETQYF. In DNA, the CDR3 is TGTGCCAGCAGCCAGGGGGGGGACAGGGTGTGGGAGACCCAGTACTTC.

This clone was seen more than once but under ten times. The chain uses TRBV19 and TRBJ2-7; 8 bases are shared with TRBD1. Germline CDR1 LNHDA, CDR2 SQIVND (reference sequence). V lost 2 bases and J lost 5; bases outside the gene matches: 8. This CDR3 is built from 15 residues. The CDR3 DNA sequence: TGTGCCAGTAGTATATCAGGGGGCAGTTATGACGAGCAGTACTTC. It yields the protein CASSISGGSYDEQYF.

As regards this clone: The identical CDR3 is also encoded by other nucleotide sequences in the sample. The V call is TRBV5-1, the J call TRBJ2-3, with D possibly being TRBD1 (5 bases). Trimming took off 1 base at V and 5 bases at J, with 5 bases between the two ends. There are 12 residues in the CDR3. Germline assignment: CDR1 SGHRS and CDR2 YFSETQ. The CDR3 nucleotides are TGCGCCAGCAGCTTGCAGGGAGATACGCAGTATTTT. This translates into CASSLQGDTQYF.

This clone was picked up a small number of times. The chain has TRBV7-9 and TRBJ1-2, with D tentatively TRBD1 (6 bases). V was clipped by 1 base and J by 8 bases, with 11 bases between them. Germline V gives CDR1 SEHNR, CDR2 FQNEAQ (reference sequence). This CDR3 is 13 amino acids long. The CDR3: CASSLGQAGGYTF. The CDR3 nucleotides are TGTGCCAGCAGCTTAGGACAGGCAGGAGGCTACACCTTC.

The CDR3 DNA is TGTGCCTGGAGTGTAAATAATTCGAACACTGAAGCTTTCTTT. As protein: CAWSVNNSNTEAFF. This chain uses TRBV30 with TRBJ1-1; no clear D gene. In germline, CDR1 is GTSNPN, CDR2 SVGIG (reference sequence). The CDR3 totals 14 residues. V shed 0 bases and J shed 1 base, with 9 bases lying between them.

This chain links TRBV10-3 with TRBJ1-1, with 11 bases matching TRBD1. Germline lookup yields CDR1 ENHRY and CDR2 SYGVKD. V trimming: 0 bases; J trimming: 11 bases; junction bases outside the gene matches: 8. This CDR3 comprises 15 residues. The CDR3 DNA is TGTGCCATCAGTGAGTCGAGGGGACAGGGGGAGAGGGCTTTCTTT. It translates to CAISESRGQGERAFF.

This clone was observed a handful of times. This chain joins TRBV19 and TRBJ1-1; 7 nucleotides line up with TRBD1. The ends lost 8 bases at V and 0 bases at J; junction bases unmatched: 6. The CDR3 runs to 14 residues. Germline CDR1 LNHDA, CDR2 SQIVND (reference sequence). In nucleotides, the CDR3 is TGTGCCAGTCGACAGGGATCCATGAACACTGAAGCTTTCTTT. Translating it yields CASRQGSMNTEAFF.

Only a few counts were recorded for this clone. The V call is TRBV28, the J call TRBJ1-1; 8 nucleotides agree with TRBD1. The CDR3 runs 17 residues. CDR1 and CDR2 (germline): MDHEN, SYDVKM. The V segment lost 6 bases and the J segment 0 bases; nucleotides outside the gene matches: 12. CDR3 DNA: TGTGCCAGCAGCCATCGCAGCAGGGGGCGGATGAACACTGAAGCTTTCTTT. It encodes CASSHRSRGRMNTEAFF.

Only a few counts were recorded for this clone. CDR3 sequence: CASSEPGLAGGYNEQFF. CDR3 DNA: TGTGCCAGCAGTGAACCAGGACTAGCGGGTGGTTACAATGAGCAGTTCTTC. The chain has TRBV6-1 and TRBJ2-1; 11 nucleotides agree with TRBD2. The germline V gene has CDR1 MNHNS and CDR2 SASEGT. This CDR3 spans 17 amino acids. Trimming took 2 bases from V and 4 from J; bases not matched to a gene: 7.

This clone appeared a single time. The rearrangement links TRBV6-6 to TRBJ2-7; 10 nucleotides line up with TRBD2. Germline lookup yields CDR1 MNHNY and CDR2 SVGAGI (reference sequence). V lost 6 bases and J lost 7; bases outside the gene matches: 6. CDR3 length equals 13 residues. CDR3 protein: CASSVAGGSEQYF. For the CDR3, the DNA is TGTGCCAGCAGCGTAGCGGGAGGCTCTGAGCAGTACTTC.

This chain links TRBV21-1 with TRBJ2-3; the D call TRBD2 from the table was never checked on the DNA. TRBV21-1 is described as a pseudogene. This CDR3 is 16 amino acids long. CDR3 sequence reads: CASSHPGLEGADTQYF. CDR3 DNA sequence: TGTGCCAGCAGCCATCCAGGACTAGAGGGAGCAGATACGCAGTATTTT.

This clone was seen a single time. The chain has TRBV18 and TRBJ2-2, with no clear D. V gave up 2 bases and J gave up 4 bases, with 11 bases separating them. Germline values: CDR1 KGHSH, CDR2 LQKENI. The CDR3 totals 15 residues. The DNA of the CDR3 is TGTGCCAGCTCACCAACCACTTCGCGCACCGGGGAGCTGTTTTTT. It translates to CASSPTTSRTGELFF.

The J gene is TRBJ2-2, the V gene TRBV6-1; tentatively, D is TRBD1 (7 bases). Germline lookup yields CDR1 MNHNS and CDR2 SASEGT. Trimming left V 6 bases short and J 5 bases short, with 16 bases between. The CDR3 runs 15 residues. DNA for the CDR3: TGTGCCAGCAGGGAGCTGACAGGGAGGACCGGGGAGCTGTTTTTT. Translated: CASRELTGRTGELFF.

This clone was observed a handful of times. This chain links TRBV4-1 with TRBJ2-2, with a weak D call TRBD2 (5 bases). Trimming shortened V by 0 bases and J by 5 bases, and 13 bases separated the two germline ends. This CDR3 has 16 amino acids. Germline V CDR1 and CDR2: MGHRA, YSYEKL. The CDR3: CASSQDRTAGTGELFF. The DNA of the CDR3 is TGCGCCAGCAGCCAAGATAGAACCGCGGGTACCGGGGAGCTGTTTTTT.